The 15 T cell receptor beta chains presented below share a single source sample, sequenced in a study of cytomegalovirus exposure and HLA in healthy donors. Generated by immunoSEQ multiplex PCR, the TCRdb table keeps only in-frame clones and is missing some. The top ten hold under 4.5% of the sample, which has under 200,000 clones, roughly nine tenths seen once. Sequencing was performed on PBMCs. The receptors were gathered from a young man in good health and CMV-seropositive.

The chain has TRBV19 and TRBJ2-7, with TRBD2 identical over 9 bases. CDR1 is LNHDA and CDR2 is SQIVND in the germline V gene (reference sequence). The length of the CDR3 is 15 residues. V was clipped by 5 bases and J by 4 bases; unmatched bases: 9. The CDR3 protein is CASSVASGKFYEQYF. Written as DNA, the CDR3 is TGTGCCAGTAGTGTGGCTAGCGGGAAGTTTTACGAGCAGTACTTC.

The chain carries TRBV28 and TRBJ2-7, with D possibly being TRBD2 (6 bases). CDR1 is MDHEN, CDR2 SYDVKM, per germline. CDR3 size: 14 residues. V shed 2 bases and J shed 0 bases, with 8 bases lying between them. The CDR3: CASSLAGLSYEQYF. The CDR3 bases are TGTGCCAGCAGTTTAGCGGGGCTCTCCTACGAGCAGTACTTC.

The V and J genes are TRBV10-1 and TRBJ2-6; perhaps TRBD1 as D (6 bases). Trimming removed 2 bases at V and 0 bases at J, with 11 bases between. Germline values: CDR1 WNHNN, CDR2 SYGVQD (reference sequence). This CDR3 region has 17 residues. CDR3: CASSEDRRSSGANVLTF. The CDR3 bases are TGCGCCAGCAGTGAGGACAGGAGATCCTCTGGGGCCAACGTCCTGACTTTC.

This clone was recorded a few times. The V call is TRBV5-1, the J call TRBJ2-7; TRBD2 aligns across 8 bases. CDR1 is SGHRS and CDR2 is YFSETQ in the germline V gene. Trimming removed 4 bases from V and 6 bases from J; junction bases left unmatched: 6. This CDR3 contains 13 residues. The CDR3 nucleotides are TGCGCCAGCAGCCTGGGACTAGGACTCGAGCAGTACTTC. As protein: CASSLGLGLEQYF.

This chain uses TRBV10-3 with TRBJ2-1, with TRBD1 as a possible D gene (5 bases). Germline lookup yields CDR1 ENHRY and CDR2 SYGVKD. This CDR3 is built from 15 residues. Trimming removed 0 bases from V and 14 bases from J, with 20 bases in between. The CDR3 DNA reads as TGTGCCATCAGTGAGTCGGGGCTGATAGCCTCGAGAAAGTTCTTC. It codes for CAISESGLIASRKFF.

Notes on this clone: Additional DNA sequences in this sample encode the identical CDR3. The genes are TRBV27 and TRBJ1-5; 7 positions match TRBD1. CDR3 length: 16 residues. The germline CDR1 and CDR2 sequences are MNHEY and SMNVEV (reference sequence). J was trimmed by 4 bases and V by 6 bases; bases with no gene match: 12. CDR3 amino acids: CASSPLWTGQNQPQHF. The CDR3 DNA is TGTGCCAGCAGCCCACTGTGGACAGGCCAGAATCAGCCCCAGCATTTT.

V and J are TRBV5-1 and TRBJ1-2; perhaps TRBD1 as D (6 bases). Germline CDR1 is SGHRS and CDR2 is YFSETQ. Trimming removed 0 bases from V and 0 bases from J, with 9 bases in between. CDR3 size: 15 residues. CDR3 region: CASSLAGTSNYGYTF. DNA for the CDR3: TGCGCCAGCAGCTTGGCAGGGACATCTAACTATGGCTACACCTTC.

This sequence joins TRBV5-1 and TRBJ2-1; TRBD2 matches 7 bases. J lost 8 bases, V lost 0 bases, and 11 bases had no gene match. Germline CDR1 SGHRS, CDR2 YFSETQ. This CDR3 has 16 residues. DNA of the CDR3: TGCGCCAGCAGCTTGGCCTCGGGCGGGAGATACGATGAGCAGTTCTTC. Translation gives CASSLASGGRYDEQFF.

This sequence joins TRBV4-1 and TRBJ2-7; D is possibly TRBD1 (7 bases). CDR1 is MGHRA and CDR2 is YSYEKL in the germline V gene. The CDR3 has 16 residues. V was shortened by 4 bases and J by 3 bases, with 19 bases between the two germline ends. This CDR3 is CASSPGAPRGFYEQYF. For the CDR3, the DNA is TGCGCCAGCAGCCCGGGAGCCCCCAGGGGGTTCTACGAGCAGTACTTC.

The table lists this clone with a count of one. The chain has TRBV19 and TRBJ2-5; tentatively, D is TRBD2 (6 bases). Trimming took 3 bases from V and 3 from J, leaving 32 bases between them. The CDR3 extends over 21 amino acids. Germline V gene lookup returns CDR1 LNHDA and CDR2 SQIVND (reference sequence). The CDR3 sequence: CASSILGDSPRPRLGEETQYF. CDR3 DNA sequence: TGTGCCAGTAGTATTCTAGGGGACTCACCGAGACCACGACTAGGGGAAGAGACCCAGTACTTC.

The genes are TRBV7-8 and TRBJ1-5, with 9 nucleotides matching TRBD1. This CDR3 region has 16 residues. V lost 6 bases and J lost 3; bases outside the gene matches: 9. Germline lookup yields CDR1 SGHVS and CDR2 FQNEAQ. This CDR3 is CASSLKQGATNQPQHF. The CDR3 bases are TGTGCCAGCAGTCTTAAACAGGGGGCCACCAATCAGCCCCAGCATTTT. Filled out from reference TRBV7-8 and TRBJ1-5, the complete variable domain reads GAGVSQSPRYKVAKRGQDVALRCDPISGHVSLFWYQQALGQGPEFLTYFQNEAQLDKSGLPSDRFFAERPEGSVSTLKIQRTQQEDSAVYLCASSLKQGATNQPQHFGDGTRLSIL.

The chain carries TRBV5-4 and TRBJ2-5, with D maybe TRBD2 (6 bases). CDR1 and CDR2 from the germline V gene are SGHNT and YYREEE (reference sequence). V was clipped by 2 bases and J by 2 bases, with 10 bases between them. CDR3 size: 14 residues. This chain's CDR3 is CASSLAGLQETQYF. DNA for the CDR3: TGTGCCAGCAGCTTAGCGGGTCTACAAGAGACCCAGTACTTC. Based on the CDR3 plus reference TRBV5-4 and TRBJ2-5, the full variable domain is ETGVTQSPTHLIKTRGQQVTLRCSSQSGHNTVSWYQQALGQGPQFIFQYYREEENGRGNFPPRFSGLQFPNYSSELNVNALELDDSALYLCASSLAGLQETQYFGPGTRLLVL.

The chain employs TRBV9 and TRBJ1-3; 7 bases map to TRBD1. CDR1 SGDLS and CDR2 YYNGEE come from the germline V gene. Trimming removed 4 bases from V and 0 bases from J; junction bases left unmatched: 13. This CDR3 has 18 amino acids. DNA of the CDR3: TGTGCCAGCAGCACAAGCACAGGGGAGTCCCTCTCTGGAAACACCATATATTTT. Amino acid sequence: CASSTSTGESLSGNTIYF. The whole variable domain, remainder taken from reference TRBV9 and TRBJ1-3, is DSGVTQTPKHLITATGQRVTLRCSPRSGDLSVYWYQQSLDQGLQFLIQYYNGEERAKGNILERFSAQQFPDLHSELNLSSLELGDSALYFCASSTSTGESLSGNTIYFGEGSWLTVV.

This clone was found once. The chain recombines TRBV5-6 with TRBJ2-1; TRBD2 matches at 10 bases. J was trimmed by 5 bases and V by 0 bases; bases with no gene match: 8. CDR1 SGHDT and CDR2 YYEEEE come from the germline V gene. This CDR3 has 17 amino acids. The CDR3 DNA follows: TGTGCCAGCAGCTTGGGGCCCTTAGCGGGAGGCCACAATGAGCAGTTCTTC. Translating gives CASSLGPLAGGHNEQFF.

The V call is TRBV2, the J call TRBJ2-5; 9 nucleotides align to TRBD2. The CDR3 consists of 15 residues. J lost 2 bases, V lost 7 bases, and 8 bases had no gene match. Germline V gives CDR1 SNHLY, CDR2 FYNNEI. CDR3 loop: CASKVTSGLQETQYF. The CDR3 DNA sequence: TGTGCCAGCAAGGTGACTAGCGGATTACAAGAGACCCAGTACTTC.